This entry lists 10 T cell receptor beta chains sequenced from one sample in a study of blood T cell repertoires in COVID-19. Profiled with immunoSEQ multiplex PCR; TCRdb holds only in-frame clones, not every one. This sample has about 48,000 clones, with approximately 88% found just once. Sequencing was carried out using peripheral blood. These receptors were obtained from a man between 65 and 79 years old with acute or convalescent COVID-19.

The J gene is TRBJ2-3, the V gene TRBV7-2; 7 bases line up with TRBD1. V shed 5 bases and J 2 bases; nucleotides not matched to a gene: 7. The length of the CDR3 is 15 residues. Germline V lookup: CDR1 SGHTA, CDR2 FQGNSA. CDR3 residues: CASSRRDSSTDTQYF. The CDR3 DNA is TGTGCCAGCAGCCGCCGGGACAGCTCCACAGATACGCAGTATTTT.

The chain links TRBV6-5 to TRBJ2-7, with a weak D call TRBD2 (6 bases). V gave up 2 bases and J gave up 1 base, with 12 bases separating them. CDR3 length equals 15 residues. Germline V gives CDR1 MNHEY, CDR2 SVGAGI. The CDR3 coding sequence is TGTGCCAGCAGTTACGTCGGGAGTAGATCCTACGAGCAGTACTTC. Protein product: CASSYVGSRSYEQYF.

The chain links TRBV5-1 to TRBJ2-7, with D possibly being TRBD2 (6 bases). The CDR3 has 13 amino acids. Germline-derived CDR1 and CDR2 are SGHRS and YFSETQ. V lost 7 bases to trimming and J lost 3 bases, with 14 bases between them. CDR3: CASGGTDDYEQYF. The DNA for the CDR3 is TGCGCCAGCGGCGGGACTGATGACTACGAGCAGTACTTC.

V usage is TRBV4-2 and J usage is TRBJ2-7, with D perhaps TRBD2 (5 bases). The CDR3 sequence is 16 residues long. CDR1 is LGHNA, CDR2 YNFKEQ, per germline. Trimming shortened V by 4 bases and J by 0 bases, and 16 bases separated the two germline ends. The CDR3 region is CASSRQRTGSSYEQYF. CDR3 nucleotides: TGTGCCAGCAGCCGCCAACGAACGGGGAGCTCCTACGAGCAGTACTTC.

The chain joins TRBV7-9 to TRBJ1-2, with D hard to call. CDR3 length: 14 residues. Germline lookup yields CDR1 SEHNR and CDR2 FQNEAQ (reference sequence). The germline V and J ends were trimmed by 1 base and 7 bases, with 13 bases remaining between them. In DNA, the CDR3 is TGTGCCAGCAGCTTAGGGGTCGGGGTTCGTGGCTACACCTTC. Encoded protein: CASSLGVGVRGYTF. Looking up the rest from reference TRBV7-9 and TRBJ1-2 gives the full variable domain: DTGVSQNPRHKITKRGQNVTFRCDPISEHNRLYWYRQTLGQGPEFLTYFQNEAQLEKSRLLSDRFSAERPKGSFSTLEIQRTEQGDSAMYLCASSLGVGVRGYTFGSGTRLTVV.

The chain combines TRBV2 with TRBJ1-4; a possible D gene is TRBD1 (5 bases). Germline-derived CDR1 and CDR2 are SNHLY and FYNNEI. The germline V and J ends were trimmed by 4 bases and 3 bases, with 9 bases remaining between them. The CDR3 extends over 14 amino acids. The CDR3: CASSGGTANEKLFF. The CDR3 DNA reads TGTGCCAGCAGTGGCGGGACGGCTAATGAAAAACTGTTTTTT.

This chain uses TRBV10-3 with TRBJ1-3; the D gene is possibly TRBD1 (5 bases). V shed 2 bases and J shed 0 bases, with 8 bases lying between them. Germline V gives CDR1 ENHRY, CDR2 SYGVKD. CDR3 length: 15 amino acids. This chain's CDR3 is CAISERTLSGNTIYF. Written as DNA, the CDR3 is TGTGCCATCAGTGAGAGGACACTCTCTGGAAACACCATATATTTT.

The rearrangement links TRBV27 to TRBJ1-2; D possibly corresponds to TRBD1 (5 bases). The germline V and J ends were trimmed by 3 bases and 5 bases, with 10 bases remaining between them. Germline loops: CDR1 MNHEY, CDR2 SMNVEV (reference sequence). The CDR3 contains 13 residues. The CDR3 sequence: CASSLNQGYGYTF. CDR3 nucleotide sequence: TGTGCCAGCAGTTTGAACCAGGGTTATGGCTACACCTTC.

This chain joins TRBV7-8 and TRBJ2-3; no clear D gene. Germline-derived CDR1 and CDR2 are SGHVS and FQNEAQ. CDR3 length: 14 amino acids. Trimming left V 7 bases short and J 0 bases short, with 11 bases between. CDR3 DNA: TGTGCCAGCAAAGGAGAGCCTAGCACAGATACGCAGTATTTT. Translated, it gives CASKGEPSTDTQYF.

The chain links TRBV12-3 or TRBV12-4 to TRBJ1-1; TRBD1 aligns across 7 bases. V lost 3 bases to trimming and J lost 4 bases; unmatched junction nucleotides: 2. This CDR3 has 13 residues. The CDR3 DNA reads TGTGCCAGCAGTTTTCAGGGGGTCACTGAAGCTTTCTTT. Its protein is CASSFQGVTEAFF.